This T cell receptor (beta chain) came from a study of T cell responses to AZD1222 COVID-19 vaccine. General study findings and limits: A reported finding is that nearly half of spike-specific TCRs target unmutated variant regions.

Clones were sequenced by immunoSEQ multiplex PCR, and TCRdb holds only the in-frame ones, with some missing. The sample has around 190,000 clones, 85% to 95% seen once. Note on this clone: The antigen is undetermined.

This CDR3 contains 15 residues. With 6 bases removed from V and 7 bases from J, the gap between germline ends came to 16 bases. The V gene's germline CDR1 is SNHLY and CDR2 FYNNEI. The sample was peripheral blood, taken on day 0 of AZD1222 vaccination. This TCR derives from an adult in good health. This chain links TRBV2 with TRBJ1-6; D is perhaps TRBD1 (5 bases). The CDR3 reads CASRNLGGGNSPLHF. The CDR3 DNA is TGTGCCAGCAGGAACCTGGGGGGAGGAAATTCACCCCTCCACTTT.